This paragraph reports one T cell receptor (beta chain). These data are taken from a study of blood T cell repertoires in COVID-19. The overall study: Italy, Spain and the United States were the sources of the convalescent and acute COVID-19 samples. In each case, the material was cDNA or gDNA derived from T cells, B-cell-depleted T cells, or PBMCs.

Germline assignment: CDR1 ENHRY and CDR2 SYGVKD. V lost 6 bases and J lost 2; bases outside the gene matches: 4. The CDR3 totals 14 residues. Under the authors' procedure: Cell counts per sample came from amplifying reference gene primers. The repertoire was sequenced with immunoSEQ multiplex PCR; TCRdb's copy has only in-frame clones and lacks some. From that table come the V and J calls and clone size; the DNA was used to work out D and trimming. The table shows about 140,000 clones, with approximately 85% occurring only once. Sequenced: peripheral blood. The rearrangement joins TRBV10-3 to TRBJ2-3; 8 nucleotides line up with TRBD2. The TCR comes from a man between 45 and 60 years old with acute or convalescent COVID-19. The DNA of the CDR3 is TGTGCCATCAGGAGCGGGGGCCCCACAGATACGCAGTATTTT. It encodes CAIRSGGPTDTQYF.